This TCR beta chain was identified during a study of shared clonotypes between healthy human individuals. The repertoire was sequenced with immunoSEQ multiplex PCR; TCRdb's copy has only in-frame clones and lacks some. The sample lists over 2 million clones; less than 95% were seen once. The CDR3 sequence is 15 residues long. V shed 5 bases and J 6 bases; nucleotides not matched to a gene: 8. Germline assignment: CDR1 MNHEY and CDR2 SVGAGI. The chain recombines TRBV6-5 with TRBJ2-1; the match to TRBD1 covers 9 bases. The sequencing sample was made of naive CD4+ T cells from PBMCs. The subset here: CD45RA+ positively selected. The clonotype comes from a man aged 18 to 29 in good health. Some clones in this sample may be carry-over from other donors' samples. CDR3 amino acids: CASSHRTGAGNEQFF. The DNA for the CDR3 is TGTGCCAGCAGTCACCGGACAGGGGCCGGCAATGAGCAGTTCTTC.